This paragraph covers one T cell receptor (beta chain) sequence. Antigen specificity is unknown. Profiled with immunoSEQ multiplex PCR; TCRdb holds only in-frame clones, not every one. Altogether about 16,000 clones are present, about 57% being singletons, with the ten largest covering approximately 12%. This entry comes from a study of T cell clonotyping in hematopoietic cell transplantation. Study-level findings and limits: Higher Inverse Simpson Index values in graft donor and pretransplant recipient predicted broader posttransplant TCR diversity. Cells were unsorted, so CD4 and CD8 contributions were not separated.

Germline values: CDR1 MDHEN, CDR2 SYDVKM. The CDR3 sequence is 14 residues long. The V segment lost 8 bases and the J segment 7 bases; nucleotides outside the gene matches: 9. This receptor was obtained from a male patient aged 50 to 59 who had an allogeneic stem cell transplant from an unrelated donor, so T cells may come from the graft donor. Some clones in this sample may be carry-over from other donors' samples. The specimen comprised PBMCs, sampled 30 days after allogeneic stem cell transplant. J is TRBJ2-1 and V is TRBV28; 9 bases agree with TRBD2. The CDR3 sequence is CASSAGGPGNEQFF. CDR3 DNA sequence: TGTGCCAGCTCCGCGGGAGGGCCGGGAAATGAGCAGTTCTTC.